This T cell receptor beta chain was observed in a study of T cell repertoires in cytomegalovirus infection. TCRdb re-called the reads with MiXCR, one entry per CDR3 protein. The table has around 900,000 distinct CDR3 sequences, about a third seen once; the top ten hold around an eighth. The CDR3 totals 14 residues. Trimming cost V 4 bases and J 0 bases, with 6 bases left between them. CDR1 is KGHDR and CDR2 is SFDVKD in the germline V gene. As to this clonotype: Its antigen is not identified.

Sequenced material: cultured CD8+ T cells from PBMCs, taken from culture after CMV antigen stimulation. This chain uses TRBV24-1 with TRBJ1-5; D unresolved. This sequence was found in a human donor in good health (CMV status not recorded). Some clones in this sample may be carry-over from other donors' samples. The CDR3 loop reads CATSEMDSNQPQHF. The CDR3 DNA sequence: TGTGCCACCAGTGAGATGGATAGCAATCAGCCCCAGCATTTT.